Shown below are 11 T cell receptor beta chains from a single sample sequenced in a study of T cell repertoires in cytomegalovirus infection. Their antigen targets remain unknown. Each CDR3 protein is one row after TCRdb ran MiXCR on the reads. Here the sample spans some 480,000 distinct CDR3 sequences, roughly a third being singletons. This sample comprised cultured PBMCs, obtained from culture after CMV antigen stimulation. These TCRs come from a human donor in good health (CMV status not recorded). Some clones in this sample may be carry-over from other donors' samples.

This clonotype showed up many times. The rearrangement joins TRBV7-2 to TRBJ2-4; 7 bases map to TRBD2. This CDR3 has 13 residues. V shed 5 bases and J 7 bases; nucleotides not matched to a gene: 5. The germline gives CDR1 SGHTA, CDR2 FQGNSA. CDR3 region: CASSPPGGNIQYF. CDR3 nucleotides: TGTGCCAGCAGCCCGCCCGGGGGGAACATTCAGTACTTC.

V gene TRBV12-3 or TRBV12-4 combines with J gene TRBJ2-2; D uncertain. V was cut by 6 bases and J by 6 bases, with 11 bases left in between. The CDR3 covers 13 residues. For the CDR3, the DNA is TGTGCCAGCAGCCCAAATAGGGCCGGGGAGCTGTTTTTT. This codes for CASSPNRAGELFF.

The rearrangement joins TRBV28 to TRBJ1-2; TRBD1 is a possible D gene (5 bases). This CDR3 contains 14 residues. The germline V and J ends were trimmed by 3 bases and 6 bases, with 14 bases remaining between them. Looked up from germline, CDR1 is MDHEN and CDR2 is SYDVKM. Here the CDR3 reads CASSFPGDLNGYTF. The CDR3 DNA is TGTGCCAGCAGTTTCCCGGGGGACCTTAATGGCTACACCTTC.

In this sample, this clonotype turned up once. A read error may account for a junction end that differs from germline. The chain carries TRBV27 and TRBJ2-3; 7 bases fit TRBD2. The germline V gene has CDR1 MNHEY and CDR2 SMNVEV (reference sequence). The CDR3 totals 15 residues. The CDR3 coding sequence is TGTGCCAGCAGTTTATCCGGGAGGACCACAGATATGCAGTATTTT. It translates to CASSLSGRTTDMQYF.

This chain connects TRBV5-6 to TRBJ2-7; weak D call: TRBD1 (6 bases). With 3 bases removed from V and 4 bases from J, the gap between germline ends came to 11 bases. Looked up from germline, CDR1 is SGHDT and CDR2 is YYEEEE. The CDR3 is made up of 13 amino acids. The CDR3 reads CASSSQGFYEQYF. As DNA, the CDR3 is TGTGCCAGCAGCTCACAGGGTTTTTACGAGCAGTACTTC.

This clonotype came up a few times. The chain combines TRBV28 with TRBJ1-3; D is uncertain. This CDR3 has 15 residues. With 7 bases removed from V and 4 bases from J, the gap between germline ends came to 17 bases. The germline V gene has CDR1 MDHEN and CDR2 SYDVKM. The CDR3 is CASITPLGRGNTIYF. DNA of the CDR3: TGTGCCAGCATTACGCCACTAGGGCGGGGAAACACCATATATTTT.

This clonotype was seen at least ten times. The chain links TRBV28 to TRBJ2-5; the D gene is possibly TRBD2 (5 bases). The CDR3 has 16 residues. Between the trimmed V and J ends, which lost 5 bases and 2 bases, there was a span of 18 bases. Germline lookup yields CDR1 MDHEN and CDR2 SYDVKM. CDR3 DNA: TGTGCCAGCAGTCAAGGCGGTGAGGGCTTACAAGAGACCCAGTACTTC. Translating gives CASSQGGEGLQETQYF.

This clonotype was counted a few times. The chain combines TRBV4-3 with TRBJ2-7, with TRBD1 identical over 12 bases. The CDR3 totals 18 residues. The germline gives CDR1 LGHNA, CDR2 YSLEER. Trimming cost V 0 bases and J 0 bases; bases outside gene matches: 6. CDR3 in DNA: TGCGCCAGCAGCCAAGAAGGGACAGGGGGCCGCAACTCCTACGAGCAGTACTTC. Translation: CASSQEGTGGRNSYEQYF.

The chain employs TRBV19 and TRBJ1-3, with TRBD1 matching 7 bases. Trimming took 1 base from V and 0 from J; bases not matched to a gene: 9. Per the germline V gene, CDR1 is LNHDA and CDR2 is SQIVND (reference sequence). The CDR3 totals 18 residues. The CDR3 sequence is CASSIAPRQGASGNTIYF. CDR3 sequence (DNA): TGTGCCAGTAGTATAGCACCGAGACAGGGCGCCTCTGGAAACACCATATATTTT.

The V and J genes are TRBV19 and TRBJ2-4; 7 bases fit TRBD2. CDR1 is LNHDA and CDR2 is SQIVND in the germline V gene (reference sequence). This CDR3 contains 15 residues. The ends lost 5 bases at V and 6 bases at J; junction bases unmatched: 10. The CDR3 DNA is TGTGCCAGTAGTCTAGGCGGACTAGGTGGAAACATTCAGTACTTC. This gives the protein CASSLGGLGGNIQYF.

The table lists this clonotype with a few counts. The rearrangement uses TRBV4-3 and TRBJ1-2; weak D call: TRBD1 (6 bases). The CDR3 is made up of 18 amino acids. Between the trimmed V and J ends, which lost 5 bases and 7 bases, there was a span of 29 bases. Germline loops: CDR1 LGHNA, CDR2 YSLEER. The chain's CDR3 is CASSGSGGGRTVSSGYTF. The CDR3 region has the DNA TGCGCCAGCAGCGGCTCTGGGGGGGGCCGCACAGTGAGTTCTGGCTACACCTTC.